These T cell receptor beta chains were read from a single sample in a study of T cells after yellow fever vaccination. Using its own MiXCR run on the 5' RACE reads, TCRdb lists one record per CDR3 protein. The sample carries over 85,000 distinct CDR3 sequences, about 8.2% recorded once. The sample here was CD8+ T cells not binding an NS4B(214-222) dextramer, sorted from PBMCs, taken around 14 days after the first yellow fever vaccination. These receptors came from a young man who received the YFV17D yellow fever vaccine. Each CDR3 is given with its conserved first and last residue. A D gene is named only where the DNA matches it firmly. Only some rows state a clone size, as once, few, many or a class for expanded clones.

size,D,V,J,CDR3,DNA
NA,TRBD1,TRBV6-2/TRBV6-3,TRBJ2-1,CASSYSIPGTGYNEQFF,TGTGCCAGCAGTTACTCGATTCCGGGGACAGGGTACAATGAGCAGTTCTTC
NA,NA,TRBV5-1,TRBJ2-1,CASSLYGGADSYNEQFF,TGCGCCAGCAGCTTGTATGGGGGGGCCGACTCCTACAATGAGCAGTTCTTC
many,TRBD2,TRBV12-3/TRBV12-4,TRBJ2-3,CASSFSGTDTQYF,TGTGCCAGCAGTTTTAGCGGGACAGATACGCAGTATTTT
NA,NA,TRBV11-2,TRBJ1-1,CASSLNVGDTEAFF,TGTGCCAGCAGCTTAAATGTGGGGGACACTGAAGCTTTCTTT
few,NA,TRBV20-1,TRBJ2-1,CSASSDYNEQFF,TGCAGTGCTAGCTCGGACTACAATGAGCAGTTCTTC
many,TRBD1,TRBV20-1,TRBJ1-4,CSARERQGTEKLFF,TGCAGTGCTAGAGAGAGACAGGGTACTGAAAAACTGTTTTTT
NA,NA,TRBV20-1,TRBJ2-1,CCARALRTSESNEQFF,TGCTGTGCTAGGGCGCTTAGGACATCCGAATCCAATGAGCAGTTCTTC
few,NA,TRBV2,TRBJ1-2,CASSATRTSKGYTF,TGTGCCAGCAGTGCCACCCGGACAAGTAAGGGCTACACCTTC
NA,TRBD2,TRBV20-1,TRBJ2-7,CSARDSGTSGGNSYEQYF,TGCAGTGCTAGAGATTCCGGTACTAGCGGGGGTAACTCCTACGAGCAGTACTTC
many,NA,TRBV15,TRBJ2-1,CATSREVSSGRSSYNEQFF,TGTGCCACCAGCAGAGAAGTGTCGTCCGGACGTAGCTCCTACAATGAGCAGTTCTTC
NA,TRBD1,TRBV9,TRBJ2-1,CASSHGGQGADEQFF,TGTGCCAGCAGCCACGGGGGACAGGGTGCCGATGAGCAGTTCTTC
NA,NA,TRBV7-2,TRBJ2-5,CASSLWGARETQYF,TGTGCCAGCAGCTTGTGGGGGGCCAGGGAGACCCAGTACTTC
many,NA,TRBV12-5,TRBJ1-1,CASGLVGHPNTEAFF,TGTGCTAGTGGTTTGGTGGGACACCCGAACACTGAAGCTTTCTTT
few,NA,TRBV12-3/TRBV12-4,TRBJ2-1,CASSPWGSHNEQFF,TGTGCCAGCAGCCCATGGGGCAGCCATAATGAGCAGTTCTTC
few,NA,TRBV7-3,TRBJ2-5,CASSLTPIGGGQETQYF,TGTGCCAGCAGCTTAACACCAATTGGAGGCGGTCAAGAGACCCAGTACTTC
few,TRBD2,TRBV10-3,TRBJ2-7,CAIRSGTTSYEQYF,TGTGCCATCAGATCCGGGACTACTTCCTACGAGCAGTACTTC
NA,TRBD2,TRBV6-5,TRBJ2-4,CASSSGGHGSIQYF,TGTGCCAGCAGTTCGGGGGGGCACGGTAGCATTCAGTACTTC
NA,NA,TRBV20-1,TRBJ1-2,CSARKGGVYGYTF,TGCAGTGCTAGAAAGGGGGGTGTCTATGGCTACACCTTC
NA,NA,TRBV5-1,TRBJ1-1,CASSLPGFTEAFF,TGCGCCAGCAGCTTGCCGGGTTTCACTGAAGCTTTCTTT
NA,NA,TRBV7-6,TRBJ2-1,CASSLAAPGTIQWEQFF,TGTGCCAGCAGCTTAGCGGCACCCGGGACAATACAATGGGAGCAGTTCTTC
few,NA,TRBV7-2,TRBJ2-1,CASSLEFPGAGGEQFF,TGTGCCAGCAGCTTAGAGTTTCCGGGGGCGGGCGGTGAGCAGTTCTTC
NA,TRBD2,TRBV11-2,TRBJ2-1,CASSSLAGAYNEQFF,TGTGCCAGCAGCTCCCTAGCGGGCGCTTACAATGAGCAGTTCTTC
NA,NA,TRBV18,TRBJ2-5,CASSPLRDIETQYF,TGTGCCAGCTCACCTCTCCGGGACATAGAGACCCAGTACTTC
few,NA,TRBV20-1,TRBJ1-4,CSPRAAGGHTTNEKLFF,TGCAGTCCTCGAGCGGCTGGGGGACACACAACTAATGAAAAACTGTTTTTT
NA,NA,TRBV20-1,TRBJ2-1,CSAPWLSEQFF,TGCAGTGCCCCGTGGTTAAGTGAGCAGTTCTTC
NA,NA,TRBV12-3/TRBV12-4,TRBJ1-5,CASSLYLGHHSSNQPQHF,TGTGCCAGCAGTTTATATCTGGGACACCACTCTAGCAATCAGCCCCAGCATTTT
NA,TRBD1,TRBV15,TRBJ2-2,CATSVRDRGGAGELFF,TGTGCCACCAGCGTCCGGGACAGGGGAGGCGCCGGGGAGCTGTTTTTT
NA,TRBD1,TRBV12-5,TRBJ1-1,CASGPTGVTEAFF,TGTGCTAGTGGCCCAACAGGGGTCACTGAAGCTTTCTTT
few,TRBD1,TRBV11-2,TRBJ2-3,CASMSGTGGNTQYF,TGTGCCAGCATGTCCGGGACAGGGGGAAATACGCAGTATTTT
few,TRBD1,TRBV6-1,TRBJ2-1,CASSRGQGPYNEQFF,TGTGCCAGCAGCCGCGGACAGGGCCCCTACAATGAGCAGTTCTTC
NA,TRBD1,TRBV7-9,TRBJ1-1,CASSWDSSNTEAFF,TGTGCCAGCAGTTGGGACAGCTCGAACACTGAAGCTTTCTTT